This paragraph reports one TCR beta chain. Its specificity is not known. Different DNA sequences within this sample yield the same CDR3. The data were taken from a study of lymphopenia after photon versus proton radiotherapy. The CDR3 contains 14 residues. Germline V CDR1 and CDR2: SGDLS, YYNGEE. V lost 3 bases to trimming and J lost 2 bases, with 8 bases between them. Method: immunoSEQ multiplex PCR; TCRdb's copy keeps in-frame clones and lacks some. The data show about 160,000 clones, 70% to 90% seen once. Study outcomes and limitations: Post-nadir diversity loss with photons came from oligoclonal expansion, particularly CD8+ Temra cells. Survival link was tested only in deceased patients; proton benefit remains a possibility. Relative stability marked proton patients; photon patients lost diversity and naive cells.

The clonotype comes from a man between 45 and 60 years old with gastric cancer. The chain combines TRBV9 with TRBJ1-4; D call uncertain. Specimen: peripheral blood, collected from a patient treated with photon-based radiotherapy. In DNA, the CDR3 is TGTGCCAGCAGCGCGGGTCTTACTAATGAAAAACTGTTTTTT. It translates to CASSAGLTNEKLFF.